A selection of T cell receptor beta chains follows, all from one sample in a study of blood T cell repertoires in COVID-19. The data were produced by immunoSEQ multiplex PCR, yet TCRdb's version contains in-frame clones alone and is incomplete. Here the sample spans 400,000 to 450,000 clones, about 87% being singletons. Sequenced input: peripheral blood. These receptors were taken from a woman aged 45-60 years with COVID-19, enrolled during active disease. The CDR3 runs from the conserved cysteine through the conserved F or W. Fields, in order: V gene, J gene, CDR3 protein.

>TRBV10-3|TRBJ1-2
CAISTSTGVSNYGYTF
>TRBV19|TRBJ2-1
CASIAGKNDEQFF
>TRBV28|TRBJ2-2
CASSGRQAGVIPTNTGELFF
>TRBV7-2|TRBJ1-1
CASSLTANTEAFF
>TRBV29-1|TRBJ1-1
CSSATGGQTEAFF
>TRBV30|TRBJ1-1
CAFSYTEAFF
>TRBV19|TRBJ2-7
CASRRTGVYEQYF
>TRBV7-9|TRBJ2-2
CASFKFRAGALAGELFF
>TRBV11-3|TRBJ2-1
CASSGNFYNEQFF
>TRBV5-1|TRBJ2-4
CASSMGGLTKNIQYF
>TRBV19|TRBJ1-2
CASSNDAQRDGYTF
>TRBV5-1|TRBJ2-5
CASSFLSGQETQYF
>TRBV5-1|TRBJ1-2
CASKLEGGSSIGYTF
>TRBV13|TRBJ2-7
CASSPPGQGFYEQYF
>TRBV27|TRBJ2-7
CASSLRGLGLQESRYEQYF
>TRBV2|TRBJ1-6
CASSEWQIGGNSPLHF
>TRBV11-2|TRBJ2-7
CASSARSQGSQEYF
>TRBV7-9|TRBJ1-4
CASSEGEINEKLFF
>TRBV15|TRBJ2-7
CATSRDNRGEQYF
>TRBV5-8|TRBJ1-2
CASRRWGSYGYTF
>TRBV7-9|TRBJ2-7
CASSGQGPYEQYF
>TRBV23-1|TRBJ1-3
CASSQGGAYRAGNTIYF
>TRBV29-1|TRBJ2-1
CSVGGGRSSYNEQFF
>TRBV5-1|TRBJ1-1
CASSSGQGRDTEAFF
>TRBV6-2/TRBV6-3|TRBJ1-1
CASSLQGPIYEAFF
>TRBV5-8|TRBJ1-5
CASSFSRGTVNNQPQHF
>TRBV13|TRBJ1-5
CASSLGVGNQPQHF
>TRBV3-1/TRBV3-2|TRBJ2-5
CASSPNEGGETQYF
>TRBV3-1/TRBV3-2|TRBJ2-7
CASSQDLQVSGEQYF
>TRBV11-2|TRBJ2-1
CASSLGSGGHNEQFF
>TRBV2|TRBJ2-6
CANLLFQGSHFSGANVLTF
>TRBV10-3|TRBJ2-5
CAIGQGAGEETQYF
>TRBV5-6|TRBJ1-2
CASSPWTGGRYGYTF
>TRBV12-5|TRBJ1-6
CASGLLLNSPLHF
>TRBV5-8|TRBJ1-4
CASSHTTGPEEKLFF
>TRBV27|TRBJ1-3
CASSLSQGNTIYF
>TRBV12-5|TRBJ1-1
CASGLVQAEAFF
>TRBV15|TRBJ2-6
CATSSGDSSGANVLTF
>TRBV19|TRBJ2-4
CASLGAGVDRNIQYF
>TRBV19|TRBJ2-1
CASSAYRDTNNEQFF
>TRBV2|TRBJ2-4
CASSEKQGGDIQYF
>TRBV29-1|TRBJ1-2
CSAPGLAPGYGYTF
>TRBV6-1|TRBJ1-1
CASSEAGGVDTEAFF
>TRBV3-1/TRBV3-2|TRBJ2-1
CASSPLAWTGEGGNEQFF
>TRBV3-1/TRBV3-2|TRBJ1-5
CASSQQGRQPQHF
>TRBV5-1|TRBJ1-2
CASSPGAYNYGYTF
>TRBV11-3|TRBJ1-3
CASSKSSGNTIYF
>TRBV29-1|TRBJ2-3
CSVEGLVGIDTQYF
>TRBV30|TRBJ2-7
CARKGDYEQYF
>TRBV7-2|TRBJ1-3
CASSLYAGSGNTIYF
>TRBV30|TRBJ2-7
CAGNRGRNEQYF
>TRBV16|TRBJ1-6
CASSQKGKISPLHF
>TRBV29-1|TRBJ1-2
CSPRGRNYGYTF
>TRBV25-1|TRBJ2-7
CASSNEDTGEQYF